The present TCR beta chain was sequenced within a study of T cells in Graves' hyperthyroidism and ophthalmopathy. V gave up 9 bases and J gave up 8 bases; unmatched junction bases: 15. The CDR3 is 16 amino acids. Germline loops: CDR1 SGHRS, CDR2 YFSETQ. Template material for amplifying TCR beta CDR3 regions consisted of RNA transcripts. The HTBI primer set drove a first-round RT-PCR of the TCR CDR3. TCRdb fed the multiplex PCR reads into MiXCR, producing one record per CDR3 protein. The table lists under 350,000 distinct CDR3 sequences, about 15% of them singletons. Among ophthalmopathy patients, the Clinical Activity Score reached at least 3, the NOSPECS grade reached at least 4, and duration remained under 3 months. The PBMCs were taken from over 9.5 ml of fresh peripheral blood.

The source is a woman aged 55-70 years with Graves' ophthalmopathy. Material for sequencing was blood. This chain connects TRBV5-1 to TRBJ2-3; 13 bases are shared with TRBD2. The chain's CDR3 is CATTEVPGLAGLTQYF. CDR3 nucleotide sequence: TGCGCCACCACAGAAGTGCCGGGACTAGCGGGACTTACGCAGTATTTT.